The 7 T cell receptor beta chains in this list originate from one sample, sequenced in a study of T cells in pancreatic ductal adenocarcinoma. No neoadjuvant therapy was given to the selected pancreatic ductal adenocarcinoma patients before their surgery. Here immunoSEQ multiplex PCR was the method, and the copy in TCRdb shows in-frame clones only, minus some. Of 85,000 to 120,000 clones listed, nearly 95% are singletons. The source material was PBMCs. These receptors originate from a human donor with pancreatic ductal adenocarcinoma.

The V gene is TRBV11-2, the J gene TRBJ1-4; D uncertain. Germline V gene sequence: CDR1 SGHAT, CDR2 FQNNGV. This CDR3 region has 13 residues. Trimming took off 2 bases at V and 8 bases at J, with 9 bases between the two ends. CDR3 region: CASSLQVSEKLFF. As DNA, the CDR3 is TGTGCCAGCAGCTTACAAGTAAGCGAAAAACTGTTTTTT.

The V and J genes are TRBV5-1 and TRBJ2-2; D unclear. The length of the CDR3 is 14 residues. From germline, CDR1 is SGHRS and CDR2 YFSETQ. V was shortened by 4 bases and J by 2 bases, with 9 bases between the two germline ends. In DNA, the CDR3 is TGCGCCAGCAGCCAGAGCGCCAACACCGGGGAGCTGTTTTTT. Its protein is CASSQSANTGELFF. Full variable domain (rest looked up from reference TRBV5-1 and TRBJ2-2): KAGVTQTPRYLIKTRGQQVTLSCSPISGHRSVSWYQQTPGQGLQFLFEYFSETQRNKGNFPGRFSGRQFSNSRSEMNVSTLELGDSALYLCASSQSANTGELFFGEGSRLTVL.

The chain combines TRBV7-8 with TRBJ2-5; 7 positions agree with TRBD1. The CDR3 consists of 13 residues. Germline assignment: CDR1 SGHVS and CDR2 FQNEAQ. The V segment lost 5 bases and the J segment 2 bases; nucleotides outside the gene matches: 2. The CDR3 nucleotides are TGTGCCAGCAGCCCGACAGGGCAAGAGACCCAGTACTTC. It yields the protein CASSPTGQETQYF. Filled out from reference TRBV7-8 and TRBJ2-5, the complete variable domain reads GAGVSQSPRYKVAKRGQDVALRCDPISGHVSLFWYQQALGQGPEFLTYFQNEAQLDKSGLPSDRFFAERPEGSVSTLKIQRTQQEDSAVYLCASSPTGQETQYFGPGTRLLVL.

The chain carries TRBV20-1 and TRBJ1-2; D call uncertain. V lost 4 bases to trimming and J lost 14 bases, with 11 bases between them. The CDR3 is 9 residues long. Germline V gene data show CDR1 as DFQATT and CDR2 as SNEGSKA (reference sequence). CDR3 protein: CSATFPRTF. The CDR3, as DNA: TGCAGTGCTACGTTCCCCCGTACCTTC.

The V and J genes are TRBV6-5 and TRBJ2-5; 10 bases map to TRBD2. The CDR3 is made up of 16 amino acids. In germline, CDR1 is MNHEY, CDR2 SVGAGI. After removal of 0 bases from V and 2 bases from J, the junction contained 3 bases not matched to a gene. The CDR3 is CASSYSLAGEQETQYF. In DNA form, the CDR3 reads TGTGCCAGCAGTTACTCCCTAGCGGGAGAACAAGAGACCCAGTACTTC.

The chain joins TRBV28 to TRBJ1-5; 7 nucleotides align to TRBD1. CDR1 and CDR2 (germline): MDHEN, SYDVKM. V lost 1 base and J lost 4; bases outside the gene matches: 10. The CDR3 runs 17 residues. This CDR3 reads CASSLYETGTRNQPQHF. For the CDR3, the DNA is TGTGCCAGCAGTTTATACGAGACAGGGACACGGAATCAGCCCCAGCATTTT. The whole variable domain, remainder taken from reference TRBV28 and TRBJ1-5, is DVKVTQSSRYLVKRTGEKVFLECVQDMDHENMFWYRQDPGLGLRLIYFSYDVKMKEKGDIPEGYSVSREKKERFSLILESASTNQTSMYLCASSLYETGTRNQPQHFGDGTRLSIL.

This chain uses TRBV2 with TRBJ2-3, with 9 bases fitting TRBD1. V shed 8 bases and J 2 bases; nucleotides not matched to a gene: 8. This CDR3 comprises 15 residues. Germline CDR1 reads SNHLY; CDR2 reads FYNNEI. CDR3 coding DNA: TGTGCCAGCTTCCGGGACAGGGTAATCACAGATACGCAGTATTTT. Its protein product is CASFRDRVITDTQYF.